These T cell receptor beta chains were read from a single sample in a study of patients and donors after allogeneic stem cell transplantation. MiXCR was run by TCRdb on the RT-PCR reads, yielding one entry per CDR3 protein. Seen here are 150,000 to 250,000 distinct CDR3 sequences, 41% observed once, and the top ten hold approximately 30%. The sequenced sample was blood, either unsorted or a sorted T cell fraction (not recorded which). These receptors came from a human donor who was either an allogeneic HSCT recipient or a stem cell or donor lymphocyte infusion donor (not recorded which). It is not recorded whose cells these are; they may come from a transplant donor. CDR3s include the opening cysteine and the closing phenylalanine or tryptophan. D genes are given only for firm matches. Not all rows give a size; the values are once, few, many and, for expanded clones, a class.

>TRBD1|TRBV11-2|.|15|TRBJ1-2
TGTGCCAGCAGCGAACGGGACAGGGGCTTCTTTGGCTACACCTTC
CASSERDRGFFGYTF
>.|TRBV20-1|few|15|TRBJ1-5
TGCAGTGCTAGAGATCTAGGGGATAGCAATCAGCCCCAGCATTTT
CSARDLGDSNQPQHF
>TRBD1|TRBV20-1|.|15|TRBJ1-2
TGCAGTGCTAGAGATCAGGGACAGGACCCCTATGGCTACACCTTC
CSARDQGQDPYGYTF
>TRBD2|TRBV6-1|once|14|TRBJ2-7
TGTGCCAGCAGCGAGAGCGGGAGTGGTTACGAGCAGTACTTC
CASSESGSGYEQYF
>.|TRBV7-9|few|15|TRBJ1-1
TGTGCCAGCAGCTTAGGGGTGGACAGAGCAGAGAGAGCTTTCTTT
CASSLGVDRAERAFF
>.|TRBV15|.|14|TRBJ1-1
TGTGCCACCAGCAGGGGACAAGGGGGAACTGAAGCTTTCTTT
CATSRGQGGTEAFF
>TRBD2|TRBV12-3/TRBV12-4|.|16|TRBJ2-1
TGTGCCAGCAGTGCCAGGACTAGTATCTCCTACAATGAGCAGTTCTTC
CASSARTSISYNEQFF
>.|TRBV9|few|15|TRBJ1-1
TGTGCCAGCAGCTCCCTCTCGGGGGTTAGCACTGAAGCTTTCTTT
CASSSLSGVSTEAFF
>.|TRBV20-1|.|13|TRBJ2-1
TGCAGTGCTCGACGGGGTTCCTACAATGAGCAGTTCTTC
CSARRGSYNEQFF
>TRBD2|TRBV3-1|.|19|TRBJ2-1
TGTGCCAGCAGCCGCCCCATCCCTTCCAGCGGGGCCCTCTACAATGAGCAGTTCTTC
CASSRPIPSSGALYNEQFF
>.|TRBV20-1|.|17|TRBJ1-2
TGCAGTGCCGCTGATACCGGGCCCAGGGGTCCCAACTATGGCTACACCTTC
CSAADTGPRGPNYGYTF
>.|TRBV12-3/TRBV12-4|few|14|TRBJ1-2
TGTGCCAGCAGTTTAGCCGACGGGTCATATGGCTACACCTTC
CASSLADGSYGYTF
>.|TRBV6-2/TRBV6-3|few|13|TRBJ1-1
TGTGCCAGCAGTTACGTGGGAAGGACTGAAGCTTTCTTT
CASSYVGRTEAFF
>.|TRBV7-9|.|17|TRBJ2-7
TGTGCCAGCAGCTTACAAGTGGGGGACCCAAGCTCCTACGAGCAGTACTTC
CASSLQVGDPSSYEQYF
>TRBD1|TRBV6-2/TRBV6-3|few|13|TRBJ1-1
TGTGCCAGCATAGGACAGGGGAACACTGAAGCTTTCTTT
CASIGQGNTEAFF
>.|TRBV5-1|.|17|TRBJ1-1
TGCGCCAGCAGCTGGGCACCCTCCGGGCCTCCGAACACTGAAGCTTTCTTT
CASSWAPSGPPNTEAFF
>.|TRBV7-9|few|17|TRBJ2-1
TGTGCCAGCAGCTTAGCCCGCAGGGCCAGCTCCTACAATGAGCAGTTCTTC
CASSLARRASSYNEQFF
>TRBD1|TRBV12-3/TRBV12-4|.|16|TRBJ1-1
TGTGCCAGCAGTAACCTTCAAGGACAGGGAATCACTGAAGCTTTCTTT
CASSNLQGQGITEAFF
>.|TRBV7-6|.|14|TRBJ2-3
TGTGCCAGCAGCTTTAGTAGGGGTGCAGATACGCAGTATTTT
CASSFSRGADTQYF
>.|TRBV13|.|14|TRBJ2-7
TGTGCCAGCAGCTTTACGGACACAACCTACGAGCAGTACTTC
CASSFTDTTYEQYF
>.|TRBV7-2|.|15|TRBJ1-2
TGTGCCAGCAGCTTAGGTCCGGGGTCTAACTATGGCTACACCTTC
CASSLGPGSNYGYTF
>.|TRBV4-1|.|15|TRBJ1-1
TGCGCCAGCAGCCGCCCACACGGGGGATGGGCTGAAGCTTTCTTT
CASSRPHGGWAEAFF
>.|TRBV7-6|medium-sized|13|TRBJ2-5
TGTGCCAGCAGCCGAGGGCGGCAAGAGACCCAGTACTTC
CASSRGRQETQYF
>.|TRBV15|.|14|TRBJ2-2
TGTGCCACCAGCAGGGCTGTCCAGGGGACAACGCTGTTTTTT
CATSRAVQGTTLFF
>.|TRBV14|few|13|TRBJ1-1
TGTGCCAGCAGCCTCACATGGAACACTGAAGCTTTCTTT
CASSLTWNTEAFF
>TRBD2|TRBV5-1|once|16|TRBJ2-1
TGCGCCAGCAGCTTGGATAGAGCGGGAGTGTCGAATGAGCAGTTCTTC
CASSLDRAGVSNEQFF